The next 10 T cell receptor beta chains were all read from a single sample in a study of blood T cells in healthy people across ages. Together with a sample-barcoded 5' primer, a J-beta primer mix was included in a second PCR lasting about 6 to 11 cycles. TCRdb re-analysed the 5' RACE reads in MiXCR, keeping a single row per CDR3 protein. The sample includes approximately 810,000 distinct CDR3 sequences, 35% to 40% of them seen just once. Sequencing was performed on blood. The receptor set was obtained from a man aged 18 to 30 in good health.

The V call is TRBV20-1, the J call TRBJ1-5; D is unresolved. CDR3 size: 15 residues. Germline values: CDR1 DFQATT, CDR2 SNEGSKA (reference sequence). Trimming removed 0 bases at V and 0 bases at J, with 9 bases between. CDR3 region: CSARDRRNSNQPQHF. The CDR3 DNA follows: TGCAGTGCTAGAGATCGCAGGAATAGCAATCAGCCCCAGCATTTT.

This clonotype was counted a few times. This rearrangement joins TRBV7-2 to TRBJ2-1; TRBD1 matches 8 bases. Germline CDR1 is SGHTA and CDR2 is FQGNSA. V lost 5 bases to trimming and J lost 4 bases; unmatched junction nucleotides: 16. This CDR3 spans 18 amino acids. CDR3 sequence (DNA): TGTGCCAGCAGCCAAAGGACAGGGAGTAATGGGGTTTACAATGAGCAGTTCTTC. This translates into CASSQRTGSNGVYNEQFF.

This chain links TRBV6-5 with TRBJ1-2, with TRBD1 as a possible D gene (6 bases). From germline, CDR1 is MNHEY and CDR2 SVGAGI. The ends were cut back, 5 bases at V and 4 bases at J, with 14 bases in the middle. CDR3 length: 14 amino acids. The CDR3: CASSQQGGAYGYTF. The CDR3 DNA is TGTGCCAGCAGTCAACAAGGGGGGGCCTATGGCTACACCTTC.

Comments on this clonotype: A read error may be the cause here, since a much bigger clone is one base away. V and J are TRBV7-2 and TRBJ2-7; 7 positions match TRBD1. Judging by the DNA end, TRBJ2-5 fits better; the J call may be wrong. The CDR3 loop spans 14 amino acids. Germline V lookup: CDR1 SGHTA, CDR2 FQGNSA. This chain's CDR3 is CASSLAGGTRTQYF. In DNA form, the CDR3 reads TGTGCCAGCAGCTTAGCAGGGGGCACGAGGACCCAGTACTTC.

This clonotype was seen a handful of times. The chain joins TRBV9 to TRBJ2-1; D is perhaps TRBD2 (6 bases). The J call may be in error: the DNA end matches TRBJ2-7 better. The CDR3 consists of 16 residues. Per the germline V gene, CDR1 is SGDLS and CDR2 is YYNGEE. CDR3 region: CASSPIRGDPYNEQYF. The CDR3 DNA reads as TGTGCCAGCAGCCCCATCCGCGGGGATCCCTACAATGAGCAGTACTTC.

The table lists this clonotype with a few counts. The rearrangement links TRBV27 to TRBJ1-1, with D perhaps TRBD1 (6 bases). V was clipped by 10 bases and J by 0 bases, with 18 bases between them. CDR3 length: 15 amino acids. Germline CDR1 is MNHEY and CDR2 is SMNVEV (reference sequence). CDR3 in DNA: TGTGCCACCAGGACCTCTACAGGGATGAACACTGAAGCTTTCTTT. Its protein is CATRTSTGMNTEAFF.

The rearrangement joins TRBV6-6 to TRBJ1-1, with D perhaps matching TRBD1 (5 bases). Germline V CDR1 and CDR2: MNHNY, SVGAGI (reference sequence). CDR3 length equals 15 residues. Trimming cost V 1 base and J 0 bases, with 9 bases left between them. Written as DNA, the CDR3 is TGTGCCAGCAGTTACTTGGGACCGTTGAACACTGAAGCTTTCTTT. Protein sequence: CASSYLGPLNTEAFF.

This clonotype was seen only a few times. This chain uses TRBV4-3 with TRBJ1-4; tentatively, D is TRBD1 (5 bases). This CDR3 has 15 residues. Germline assignment: CDR1 LGHNA and CDR2 YSLEER. Between the trimmed V and J ends, which lost 0 bases and 7 bases, there was a span of 12 bases. CDR3 protein: CASSQDVGDGEKLFF. The CDR3 nucleotides read TGCGCCAGCAGCCAAGATGTGGGGGACGGTGAAAAACTGTTTTTT.

On this clonotype: This may come from a read error, since a much larger clone is one base off. This chain uses TRBV12-3 or TRBV12-4 with TRBJ2-5; D might be TRBD1 (5 bases). The CDR3 runs to 13 residues. The CDR3 coding sequence is TGTGCCAACAGTTTACAGGCCGAAGAGACCCAGTACTTC. This sequence encodes CANSLQAEETQYF.

The table lists this clonotype with many counts. The rearrangement joins TRBV20-1 to TRBJ2-1, with TRBD2 identical over 9 bases. This CDR3 has 13 amino acids. V trimming: 6 bases; J trimming: 6 bases; junction bases outside the gene matches: 6. Germline loops: CDR1 DFQATT, CDR2 SNEGSKA (reference sequence). This chain's CDR3 is CSAIKLAGNEQFF. CDR3 DNA sequence: TGCAGTGCAATCAAACTAGCGGGCAATGAGCAGTTCTTC.